This T cell receptor beta chain originates from a study of CD8+ T cells in alopecia areata (dated by TCRdb to 2016 to 2019). Regarding the study in general: The treated patients, all with moderate-to-severe alopecia areata, were enrolled in an open-label pilot trial of oral tofacitinib given at 5 to 10 mg twice daily. Patients stayed on tofacitinib for 6 to 18 months and then had 6 months of follow-up off drug so that delayed response and recurrence could be assessed. For the treated patients, the SALT score, which quantifies what percentage of scalp surface area is affected, served as the measure of disease severity. High-throughput TCRbeta sequencing was used to examine T cell clonal expansion in alopecia areata in both the C3H/HeJ mouse model and human patients. Scalp tissue and sorted CD4+ and CD8+ peripheral blood T cells from patchy and totalis/universalis alopecia areata patients and from healthy controls were covered by human TCRbeta sequencing. Patients on tofacitinib were biopsied at baseline and after 4 and 24 weeks of treatment, and several of the patients also had a later scalp biopsy. Scalp clonality was compared across normal scalp (n=4), patchy alopecia areata scalp (n=8), and alopecia totalis/universalis scalp (n=8). The RNA source kit depended on sample type: the PAXgene miRNA kit for fixed scalp, the miRNeasy kit for PBMCs, and the RNeasy kit for mouse skin. immunoSEQ multiplex PCR using 35 Vbeta forward primers and 13 Jbeta reverse primers was used to amplify TCRbeta CDR3 regions.

Library preparation was by the immunoSEQ multiplex PCR assay. RNA was extracted from all samples and reverse transcribed into cDNA, which served as template for TCR sequencing. SuperScript III was used to make first-strand cDNA, primed with a 2:1 mix of oligo-dT and random hexamers. A synthetic immune receptor repertoire was used to assess amplification bias, and residual bias was removed computationally. As for how the authors treated the data: After raw reads were preprocessed to remove errors, the CDR3 was defined following IMGT conventions as running from the conserved cysteine to phenylalanine. To get clonality, Shannon entropy was normalized by log2 of the number of productive unique TCRs and the result was subtracted from 1. Whether scalp clones were CD4 or CD8 was inferred by matching scalp TCRbeta sequences against CD4 and CD8 repertoires sorted from blood. Drawn from immuneACCESS, this table holds only the in-frame rearrangements with V and J called that TCRdb kept. Clones are partly lost; checked studies trace under half to an unresolved V gene and leave the rest unexplained. D and trimming come from the DNA, and the V and J calls and clone size come from that table. Present in this sample are approximately 100,000 clones, about three fifths of which were seen just once. About a sixth of the sample is held by the ten biggest clonotypes.

The intended sense of this specimen's treatment or condition label: oral pan-JAK inhibitor, 5-10 mg twice daily. Lesional scalp punch biopsies and peripheral blood were collected from alopecia areata patients. PBMCs were separated by density centrifugation and stained for CD3, CD4 and CD8, after which CD4+ and CD8+ T cells were sorted on a FACSAria. Note on this clone: Its antigen is unknown. Base qualities are missing; no much larger clone stands one base away.

The CDR3 holds 15 amino acids from the cysteine to the phenylalanine. The CDR3 DNA has 45 bases and is translated from base 1. V is pruned by 5 bases and J by 6 bases, leaving 5 bases of the junction without a gene match. The germline V gene yields MRHNA for CDR1 and SNTAGT for CDR2. Findings and caveats that apply to the study as a whole: Tofacitinib significantly lowered scalp clonality and the number of expanded CD8+ clones among the top 100 scalp clones. Unlike mouse skin, where gammadelta T cells dominate, normal human skin contains resident alphabeta T cells that get sequenced too, which complicates analysis of the scalp TCR repertoire. Compared with mice, TCR sequences shared between patients were less clear, possibly partly because of HLA diversity across the patient population. Compared with normal scalp, lesional scalp, particularly in alopecia totalis/universalis, had higher clonality and more expanded CD8+ clones, which suggests antigenic drive. Because the treated cohort was small and had only one nonresponder, larger studies are needed to examine links between baseline CD8+ expansion and response. Many expanded lesional clones were found to persist in scalp and blood during tofacitinib treatment, and relapse after treatment cessation may be partly explained by this persistence.

This receptor was obtained from a human donor with alopecia areata. The V gene is TRBV6-4 and the J gene is TRBJ2-3; 13 central bases correspond to TRBD2. Sequences were derived from CD8+ T cells sorted from blood, sampled between weeks 55 and 65, from a patient treated with tofacitinib. For the CDR3, the sequence is CASSPGTSGVDTQYF. The DNA is TGTGCCAGCAGTCCCGGGACTAGCGGGGTGGATACGCAGTATTTT.